Listed here are 17 T cell receptor beta chains from one sample, sequenced in a study of technical replicates of blood from four donors. Profiled with immunoSEQ multiplex PCR; TCRdb holds only in-frame clones, not every one. The sample lists about 98,000 clones; more than 90% were seen once. Sequenced sample: T cells isolated from PBMCs. The source of these receptors is a human donor in good health.

This clone was observed once. The chain links TRBV19 to TRBJ2-1; 7 positions match TRBD2. With 5 bases clipped from V and 8 bases from J, the junction kept 6 bases outside the gene matches. Germline V lookup: CDR1 LNHDA, CDR2 SQIVND (reference sequence). The CDR3 has 13 amino acids. Written as DNA, the CDR3 is TGTGCCAGTAGTTATCGACTAGCACATGAGCAGTTCTTC. It codes for CASSYRLAHEQFF.

The rearrangement links TRBV11-3 to TRBJ2-2; possibly TRBD1 for D (6 bases). The CDR3 sequence is 14 residues long. Germline CDR1 SGHNT, CDR2 YENEEA. The V gene lost 8 bases and the J gene lost 4 bases, with 14 bases spanning the gap. CDR3 DNA sequence: TGTGCCAGCTTGAGAGGGGGTATCACCGGGGAGCTGTTTTTT. Amino acids: CASLRGGITGELFF.

The chain joins TRBV7-8 to TRBJ2-1, with a tentative D call TRBD2 (7 bases). The V gene's germline CDR1 is SGHVS and CDR2 FQNEAQ. This CDR3 is 16 amino acids long. Trimming removed 5 bases at V and 8 bases at J, with 22 bases between. The CDR3 region is CASSPEFGGGLHEQFF. The CDR3 DNA reads as TGTGCCAGCAGCCCCGAGTTTGGGGGGGGCCTCCATGAGCAGTTCTTC. The full variable domain, its missing parts supplied by reference TRBV7-8 and TRBJ2-1, is GAGVSQSPRYKVAKRGQDVALRCDPISGHVSLFWYQQALGQGPEFLTYFQNEAQLDKSGLPSDRFFAERPEGSVSTLKIQRTQQEDSAVYLCASSPEFGGGLHEQFFGPGTRLTVL.

This chain connects TRBV5-6 to TRBJ1-5; D perhaps matches TRBD1 (6 bases). V was pared by 2 bases and J by 5 bases, with 23 bases between. This CDR3 has 18 amino acids. The germline gives CDR1 SGHDT, CDR2 YYEEEE. In DNA form, the CDR3 reads TGTGCCAGCAGCTTAAGCCCTCTCGAGGGGAGGGGGGATCAGCCCCAGCATTTT. Translation: CASSLSPLEGRGDQPQHF.

The chain employs TRBV28 and TRBJ2-7, with D hard to call. The germline CDR1 and CDR2 sequences are MDHEN and SYDVKM. Between the trimmed V and J ends, which lost 6 bases and 1 base, there was a span of 4 bases. This CDR3 contains 11 residues. CDR3 bases: TGTGCCAGCAGCGGGTCCTACGAGCAGTACTTC. Protein sequence: CASSGSYEQYF.

The chain couples TRBV7-9 to TRBJ2-7; tentatively, D is TRBD1 (5 bases). CDR1 is SEHNR, CDR2 FQNEAQ, per germline (reference sequence). The CDR3 is made up of 16 amino acids. Trimming took off 1 base at V and 5 bases at J, with 18 bases between the two ends. CDR3 in amino acids: CASSLDGWQSRDEQYF. CDR3 sequence (DNA): TGTGCCAGCAGCTTAGACGGTTGGCAGTCCAGGGACGAGCAGTACTTC.

The table lists this clone with a count of one. The CDR3 nucleotides read TGTGCCAGCAGCCTCAGGGTGGATATGCTAGCCAAAAACATTCAGTACTTC. Translation: CASSLRVDMLAKNIQYF. The chain joins TRBV11-3 to TRBJ2-4; maybe TRBD1 (5 bases). The CDR3 extends over 17 amino acids. V lost 5 bases and J lost 0, with 17 bases in between. CDR1 SGHNT and CDR2 YENEEA come from the germline V gene.

This chain connects TRBV10-1 to TRBJ1-2; D is unclear. The CDR3 loop spans 13 amino acids. With 3 bases removed from V and 1 base from J, the gap between germline ends came to 6 bases. Germline CDR1 and CDR2: WNHNN and SYGVQD (reference sequence). This CDR3 reads CASSDGDNYGYTF. CDR3 in DNA: TGCGCCAGCAGTGACGGGGATAACTATGGCTACACCTTC.

J is TRBJ2-2 and V is TRBV5-1, with TRBD2 matching over 14 bases. Losses at the gene ends were 3 bases for V and 2 bases for J; bases not matched to a gene: 3. The length of the CDR3 is 17 residues. Germline V gives CDR1 SGHRS, CDR2 YFSETQ. The CDR3, as DNA: TGCGCCAGCAGCTCGGGACTAGCGGGAGTTAACACCGGGGAGCTGTTTTTT. Protein sequence: CASSSGLAGVNTGELFF.

The chain uses TRBV6-1 and TRBJ2-1; tentative D call: TRBD1 (5 bases). The CDR3 runs 15 residues. Germline V gives CDR1 MNHNS, CDR2 SASEGT. V lost 1 base and J lost 4, with 11 bases in between. CDR3 sequence (DNA): TGTGCCAGCAGTGAAGGAAGGGGCGTTTACAATGAGCAGTTCTTC. Residues: CASSEGRGVYNEQFF.

This clone was seen just once. Different DNA sequences within this sample yield the same CDR3. The V call is TRBV6-5, the J call TRBJ2-7; no clear D. Trimming pared 4 bases from V and 2 bases from J, leaving 3 bases between. This CDR3 spans 11 amino acids. Germline V gene sequence: CDR1 MNHEY, CDR2 SVGAGI. CDR3 sequence (DNA): TGTGCCAGCAGTTCGGCCTACGAGCAGTACTTC. Its translation: CASSSAYEQYF.

The chain recombines TRBV28 with TRBJ1-4; D possibly corresponds to TRBD1 (6 bases). The CDR3 is made up of 15 amino acids. V gave up 2 bases and J gave up 8 bases, with 15 bases separating them. CDR1 and CDR2 (germline): MDHEN, SYDVKM. CDR3 loop: CASSLQGTSREKLFF. The CDR3 coding sequence is TGTGCCAGCAGTTTACAGGGGACCTCTAGGGAAAAACTGTTTTTT.

V usage is TRBV5-4 and J usage is TRBJ2-1; no definite D call. Germline lookup yields CDR1 SGHNT and CDR2 YYREEE (reference sequence). Trimming removed 4 bases from V and 5 bases from J, with 10 bases in between. The CDR3 consists of 13 residues. In DNA form, the CDR3 reads TGTGCCAGCAGCCGTAACACCGACAATGAGCAGTTCTTC. Amino acids: CASSRNTDNEQFF.

The chain links TRBV6-4 to TRBJ2-7; 7 nucleotides match TRBD2. This CDR3 region has 14 residues. The ends lost 6 bases at V and 2 bases at J; junction bases unmatched: 7. CDR1 MRHNA and CDR2 SNTAGT come from the germline V gene. The CDR3 DNA reads TGTGCCAGCAGCTTAAAGACTAGCCCCTACGAGCAGTACTTC. Translated, it gives CASSLKTSPYEQYF.

The gene calls are TRBV2 and TRBJ2-3; maybe TRBD1 (6 bases). Germline V CDR1 and CDR2: SNHLY, FYNNEI. The CDR3 has 17 residues. V dropped 0 bases and J dropped 0 bases, with 13 bases sitting between them. The CDR3 loop is CASSEALLGASTDTQYF. CDR3 DNA: TGTGCCAGCAGTGAAGCGCTTCTGGGGGCGAGCACAGATACGCAGTATTTT.

The chain has TRBV7-9 and TRBJ2-2; no clear D gene. Germline V CDR1 and CDR2: SEHNR, FQNEAQ (reference sequence). This CDR3 contains 13 residues. Trimming stripped 8 bases from V and 0 bases from J, with 7 bases between. The CDR3: CASLRSNTGELFF. The CDR3 nucleotides are TGTGCCAGCCTCAGGTCGAACACCGGGGAGCTGTTTTTT.

CDR3 sequence: CASSQPGTGETQYF. As DNA, the CDR3 is TGCGCCAGCAGCCAACCCGGGACAGGGGAGACCCAGTACTTC. The chain recombines TRBV4-1 with TRBJ2-5; 9 bases agree with TRBD1. CDR3 size: 14 residues. V gave up 2 bases and J gave up 5 bases; unmatched junction bases: 3. Germline loops: CDR1 MGHRA, CDR2 YSYEKL.